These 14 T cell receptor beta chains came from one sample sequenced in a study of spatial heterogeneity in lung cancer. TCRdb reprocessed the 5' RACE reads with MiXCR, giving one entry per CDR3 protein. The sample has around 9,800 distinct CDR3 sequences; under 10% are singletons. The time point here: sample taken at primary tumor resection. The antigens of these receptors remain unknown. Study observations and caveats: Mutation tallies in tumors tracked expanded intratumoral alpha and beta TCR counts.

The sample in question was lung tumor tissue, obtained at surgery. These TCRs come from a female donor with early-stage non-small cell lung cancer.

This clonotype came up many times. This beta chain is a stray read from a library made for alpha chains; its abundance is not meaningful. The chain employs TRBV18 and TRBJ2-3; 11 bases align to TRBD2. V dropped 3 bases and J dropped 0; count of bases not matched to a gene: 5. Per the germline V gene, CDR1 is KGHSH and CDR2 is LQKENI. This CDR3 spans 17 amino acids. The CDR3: CASSPSTSGTSTDTQYF. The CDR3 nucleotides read TGTGCCAGCTCACCCTCGACTAGCGGGACTAGCACAGATACGCAGTATTTT.

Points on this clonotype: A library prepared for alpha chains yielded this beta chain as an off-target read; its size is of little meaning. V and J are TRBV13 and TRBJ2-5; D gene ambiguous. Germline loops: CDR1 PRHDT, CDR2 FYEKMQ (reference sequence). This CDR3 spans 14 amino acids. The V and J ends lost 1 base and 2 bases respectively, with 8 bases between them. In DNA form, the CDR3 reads TGTGCCAGCAGCTTAGAGGAAGGGCAAGAGACCCAGTACTTC. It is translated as CASSLEEGQETQYF.

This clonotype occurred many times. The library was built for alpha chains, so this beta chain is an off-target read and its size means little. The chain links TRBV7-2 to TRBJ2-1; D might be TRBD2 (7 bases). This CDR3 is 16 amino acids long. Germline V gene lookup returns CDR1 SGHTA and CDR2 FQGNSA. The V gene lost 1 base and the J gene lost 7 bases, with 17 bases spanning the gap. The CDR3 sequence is CASSLGRGAFRNEQFF. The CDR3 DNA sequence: TGTGCCAGCAGCTTAGGACGGGGGGCTTTTAGGAATGAGCAGTTCTTC.

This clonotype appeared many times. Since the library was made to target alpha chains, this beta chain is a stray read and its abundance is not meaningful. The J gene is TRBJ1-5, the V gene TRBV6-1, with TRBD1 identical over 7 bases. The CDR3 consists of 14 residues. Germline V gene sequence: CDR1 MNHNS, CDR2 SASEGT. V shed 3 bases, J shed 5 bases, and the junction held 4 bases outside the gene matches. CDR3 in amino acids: CASSESGQDQPQHF. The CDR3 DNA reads TGTGCCAGCAGTGAGTCTGGACAGGATCAGCCCCAGCATTTT.

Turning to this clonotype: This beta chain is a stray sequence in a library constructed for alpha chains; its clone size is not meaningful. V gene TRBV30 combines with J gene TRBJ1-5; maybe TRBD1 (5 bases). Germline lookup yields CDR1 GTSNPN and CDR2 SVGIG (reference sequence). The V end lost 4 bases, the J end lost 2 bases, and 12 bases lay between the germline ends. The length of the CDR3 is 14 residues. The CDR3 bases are TGTGCCTGGAATCGCCGGGGGGGCAATCAGCCCCAGCATTTT. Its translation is CAWNRRGGNQPQHF.

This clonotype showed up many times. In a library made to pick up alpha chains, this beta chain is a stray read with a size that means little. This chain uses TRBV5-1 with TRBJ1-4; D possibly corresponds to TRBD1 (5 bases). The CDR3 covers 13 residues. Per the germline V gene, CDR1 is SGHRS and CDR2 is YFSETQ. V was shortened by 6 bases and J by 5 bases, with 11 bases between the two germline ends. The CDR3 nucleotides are TGCGCCAGCAAAATAGGGGCGAATGAAAAACTGTTTTTT. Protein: CASKIGANEKLFF.

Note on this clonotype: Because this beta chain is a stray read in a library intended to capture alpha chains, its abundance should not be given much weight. CDR3 bases: TGTGCCAGCAGTCTTCAGGGAAACATTCAGTACTTC. Translated: CASSLQGNIQYF. The rearrangement joins TRBV25-1 to TRBJ2-4; possible D gene TRBD1, 5 bases. Between the trimmed V and J ends, which lost 5 bases and 6 bases, there was a span of 8 bases. Germline values: CDR1 MGHDK, CDR2 SYGVNS. The CDR3 is 12 residues long. The variable domain in full, completed from reference TRBV25-1 and TRBJ2-4, reads EADIYQTPRYLVIGTGKKITLECSQTMGHDKMYWYQQDPGMELHLIHYSYGVNSTEKGDLSSESTVSRIRTEHFPLTLESARPSHTSQYLCASSLQGNIQYFGAGTRLSVL.

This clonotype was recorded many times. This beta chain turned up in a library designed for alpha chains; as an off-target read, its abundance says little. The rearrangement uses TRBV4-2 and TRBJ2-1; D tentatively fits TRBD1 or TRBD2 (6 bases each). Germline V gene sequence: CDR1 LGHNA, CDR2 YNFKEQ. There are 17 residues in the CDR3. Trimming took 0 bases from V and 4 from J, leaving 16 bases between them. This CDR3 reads CASSQDWGRGPYNEQFF. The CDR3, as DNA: TGTGCCAGCAGCCAAGATTGGGGCCGGGGGCCTTACAATGAGCAGTTCTTC.

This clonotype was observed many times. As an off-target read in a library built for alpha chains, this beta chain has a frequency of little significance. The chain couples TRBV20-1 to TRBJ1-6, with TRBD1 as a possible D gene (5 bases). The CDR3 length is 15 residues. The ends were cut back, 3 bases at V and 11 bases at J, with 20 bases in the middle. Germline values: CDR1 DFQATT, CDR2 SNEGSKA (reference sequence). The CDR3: CSASIRRAGGAPLHF. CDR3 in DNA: TGCAGTGCTAGTATTCGAAGGGCTGGGGGAGCACCCCTCCACTTT.

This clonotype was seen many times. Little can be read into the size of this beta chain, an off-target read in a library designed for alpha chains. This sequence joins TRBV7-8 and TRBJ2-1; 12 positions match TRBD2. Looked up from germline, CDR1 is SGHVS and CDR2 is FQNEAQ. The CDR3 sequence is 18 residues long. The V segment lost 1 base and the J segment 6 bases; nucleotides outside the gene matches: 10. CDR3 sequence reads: CASSLVPSGGASVNEQFF. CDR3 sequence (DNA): TGTGCCAGCAGCTTAGTACCTAGCGGGGGGGCCTCAGTCAATGAGCAGTTCTTC.

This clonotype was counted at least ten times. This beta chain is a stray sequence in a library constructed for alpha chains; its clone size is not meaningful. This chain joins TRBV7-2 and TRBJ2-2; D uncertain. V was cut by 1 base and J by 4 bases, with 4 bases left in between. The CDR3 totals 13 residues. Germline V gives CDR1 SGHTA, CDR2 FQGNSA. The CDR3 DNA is TGTGCCAGCAGCTTAGGGATCACCGGGGAGCTGTTTTTT. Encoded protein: CASSLGITGELFF.

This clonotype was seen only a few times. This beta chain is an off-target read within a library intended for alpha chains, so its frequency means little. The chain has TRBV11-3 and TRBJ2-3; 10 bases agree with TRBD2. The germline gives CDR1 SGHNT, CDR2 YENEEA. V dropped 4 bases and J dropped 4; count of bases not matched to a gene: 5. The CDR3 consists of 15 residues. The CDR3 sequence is CASSSRAGGSDTQYF. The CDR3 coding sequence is TGTGCCAGCAGCTCCAGAGCGGGGGGGTCAGATACGCAGTATTTT.

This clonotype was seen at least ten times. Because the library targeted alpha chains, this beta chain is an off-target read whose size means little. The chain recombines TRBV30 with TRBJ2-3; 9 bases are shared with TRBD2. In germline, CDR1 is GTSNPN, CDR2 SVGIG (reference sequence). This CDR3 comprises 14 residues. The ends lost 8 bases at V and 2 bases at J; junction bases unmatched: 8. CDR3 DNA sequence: TGTGCCCACCAGCTAGCGGGAAACACAGATACGCAGTATTTT. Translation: CAHQLAGNTDTQYF.

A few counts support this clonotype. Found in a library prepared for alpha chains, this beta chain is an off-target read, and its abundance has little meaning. The CDR3 DNA reads TGTGCCTGGAGCGGGGGGCCCTACGAGCAGTACTTC. Protein product: CAWSGGPYEQYF. The rearrangement links TRBV30 to TRBJ2-7, with D possibly being TRBD2 (7 bases). The length of the CDR3 is 12 residues. Trimming took off 3 bases at V and 2 bases at J, with 8 bases between the two ends. The V gene's germline CDR1 is GTSNPN and CDR2 SVGIG (reference sequence).